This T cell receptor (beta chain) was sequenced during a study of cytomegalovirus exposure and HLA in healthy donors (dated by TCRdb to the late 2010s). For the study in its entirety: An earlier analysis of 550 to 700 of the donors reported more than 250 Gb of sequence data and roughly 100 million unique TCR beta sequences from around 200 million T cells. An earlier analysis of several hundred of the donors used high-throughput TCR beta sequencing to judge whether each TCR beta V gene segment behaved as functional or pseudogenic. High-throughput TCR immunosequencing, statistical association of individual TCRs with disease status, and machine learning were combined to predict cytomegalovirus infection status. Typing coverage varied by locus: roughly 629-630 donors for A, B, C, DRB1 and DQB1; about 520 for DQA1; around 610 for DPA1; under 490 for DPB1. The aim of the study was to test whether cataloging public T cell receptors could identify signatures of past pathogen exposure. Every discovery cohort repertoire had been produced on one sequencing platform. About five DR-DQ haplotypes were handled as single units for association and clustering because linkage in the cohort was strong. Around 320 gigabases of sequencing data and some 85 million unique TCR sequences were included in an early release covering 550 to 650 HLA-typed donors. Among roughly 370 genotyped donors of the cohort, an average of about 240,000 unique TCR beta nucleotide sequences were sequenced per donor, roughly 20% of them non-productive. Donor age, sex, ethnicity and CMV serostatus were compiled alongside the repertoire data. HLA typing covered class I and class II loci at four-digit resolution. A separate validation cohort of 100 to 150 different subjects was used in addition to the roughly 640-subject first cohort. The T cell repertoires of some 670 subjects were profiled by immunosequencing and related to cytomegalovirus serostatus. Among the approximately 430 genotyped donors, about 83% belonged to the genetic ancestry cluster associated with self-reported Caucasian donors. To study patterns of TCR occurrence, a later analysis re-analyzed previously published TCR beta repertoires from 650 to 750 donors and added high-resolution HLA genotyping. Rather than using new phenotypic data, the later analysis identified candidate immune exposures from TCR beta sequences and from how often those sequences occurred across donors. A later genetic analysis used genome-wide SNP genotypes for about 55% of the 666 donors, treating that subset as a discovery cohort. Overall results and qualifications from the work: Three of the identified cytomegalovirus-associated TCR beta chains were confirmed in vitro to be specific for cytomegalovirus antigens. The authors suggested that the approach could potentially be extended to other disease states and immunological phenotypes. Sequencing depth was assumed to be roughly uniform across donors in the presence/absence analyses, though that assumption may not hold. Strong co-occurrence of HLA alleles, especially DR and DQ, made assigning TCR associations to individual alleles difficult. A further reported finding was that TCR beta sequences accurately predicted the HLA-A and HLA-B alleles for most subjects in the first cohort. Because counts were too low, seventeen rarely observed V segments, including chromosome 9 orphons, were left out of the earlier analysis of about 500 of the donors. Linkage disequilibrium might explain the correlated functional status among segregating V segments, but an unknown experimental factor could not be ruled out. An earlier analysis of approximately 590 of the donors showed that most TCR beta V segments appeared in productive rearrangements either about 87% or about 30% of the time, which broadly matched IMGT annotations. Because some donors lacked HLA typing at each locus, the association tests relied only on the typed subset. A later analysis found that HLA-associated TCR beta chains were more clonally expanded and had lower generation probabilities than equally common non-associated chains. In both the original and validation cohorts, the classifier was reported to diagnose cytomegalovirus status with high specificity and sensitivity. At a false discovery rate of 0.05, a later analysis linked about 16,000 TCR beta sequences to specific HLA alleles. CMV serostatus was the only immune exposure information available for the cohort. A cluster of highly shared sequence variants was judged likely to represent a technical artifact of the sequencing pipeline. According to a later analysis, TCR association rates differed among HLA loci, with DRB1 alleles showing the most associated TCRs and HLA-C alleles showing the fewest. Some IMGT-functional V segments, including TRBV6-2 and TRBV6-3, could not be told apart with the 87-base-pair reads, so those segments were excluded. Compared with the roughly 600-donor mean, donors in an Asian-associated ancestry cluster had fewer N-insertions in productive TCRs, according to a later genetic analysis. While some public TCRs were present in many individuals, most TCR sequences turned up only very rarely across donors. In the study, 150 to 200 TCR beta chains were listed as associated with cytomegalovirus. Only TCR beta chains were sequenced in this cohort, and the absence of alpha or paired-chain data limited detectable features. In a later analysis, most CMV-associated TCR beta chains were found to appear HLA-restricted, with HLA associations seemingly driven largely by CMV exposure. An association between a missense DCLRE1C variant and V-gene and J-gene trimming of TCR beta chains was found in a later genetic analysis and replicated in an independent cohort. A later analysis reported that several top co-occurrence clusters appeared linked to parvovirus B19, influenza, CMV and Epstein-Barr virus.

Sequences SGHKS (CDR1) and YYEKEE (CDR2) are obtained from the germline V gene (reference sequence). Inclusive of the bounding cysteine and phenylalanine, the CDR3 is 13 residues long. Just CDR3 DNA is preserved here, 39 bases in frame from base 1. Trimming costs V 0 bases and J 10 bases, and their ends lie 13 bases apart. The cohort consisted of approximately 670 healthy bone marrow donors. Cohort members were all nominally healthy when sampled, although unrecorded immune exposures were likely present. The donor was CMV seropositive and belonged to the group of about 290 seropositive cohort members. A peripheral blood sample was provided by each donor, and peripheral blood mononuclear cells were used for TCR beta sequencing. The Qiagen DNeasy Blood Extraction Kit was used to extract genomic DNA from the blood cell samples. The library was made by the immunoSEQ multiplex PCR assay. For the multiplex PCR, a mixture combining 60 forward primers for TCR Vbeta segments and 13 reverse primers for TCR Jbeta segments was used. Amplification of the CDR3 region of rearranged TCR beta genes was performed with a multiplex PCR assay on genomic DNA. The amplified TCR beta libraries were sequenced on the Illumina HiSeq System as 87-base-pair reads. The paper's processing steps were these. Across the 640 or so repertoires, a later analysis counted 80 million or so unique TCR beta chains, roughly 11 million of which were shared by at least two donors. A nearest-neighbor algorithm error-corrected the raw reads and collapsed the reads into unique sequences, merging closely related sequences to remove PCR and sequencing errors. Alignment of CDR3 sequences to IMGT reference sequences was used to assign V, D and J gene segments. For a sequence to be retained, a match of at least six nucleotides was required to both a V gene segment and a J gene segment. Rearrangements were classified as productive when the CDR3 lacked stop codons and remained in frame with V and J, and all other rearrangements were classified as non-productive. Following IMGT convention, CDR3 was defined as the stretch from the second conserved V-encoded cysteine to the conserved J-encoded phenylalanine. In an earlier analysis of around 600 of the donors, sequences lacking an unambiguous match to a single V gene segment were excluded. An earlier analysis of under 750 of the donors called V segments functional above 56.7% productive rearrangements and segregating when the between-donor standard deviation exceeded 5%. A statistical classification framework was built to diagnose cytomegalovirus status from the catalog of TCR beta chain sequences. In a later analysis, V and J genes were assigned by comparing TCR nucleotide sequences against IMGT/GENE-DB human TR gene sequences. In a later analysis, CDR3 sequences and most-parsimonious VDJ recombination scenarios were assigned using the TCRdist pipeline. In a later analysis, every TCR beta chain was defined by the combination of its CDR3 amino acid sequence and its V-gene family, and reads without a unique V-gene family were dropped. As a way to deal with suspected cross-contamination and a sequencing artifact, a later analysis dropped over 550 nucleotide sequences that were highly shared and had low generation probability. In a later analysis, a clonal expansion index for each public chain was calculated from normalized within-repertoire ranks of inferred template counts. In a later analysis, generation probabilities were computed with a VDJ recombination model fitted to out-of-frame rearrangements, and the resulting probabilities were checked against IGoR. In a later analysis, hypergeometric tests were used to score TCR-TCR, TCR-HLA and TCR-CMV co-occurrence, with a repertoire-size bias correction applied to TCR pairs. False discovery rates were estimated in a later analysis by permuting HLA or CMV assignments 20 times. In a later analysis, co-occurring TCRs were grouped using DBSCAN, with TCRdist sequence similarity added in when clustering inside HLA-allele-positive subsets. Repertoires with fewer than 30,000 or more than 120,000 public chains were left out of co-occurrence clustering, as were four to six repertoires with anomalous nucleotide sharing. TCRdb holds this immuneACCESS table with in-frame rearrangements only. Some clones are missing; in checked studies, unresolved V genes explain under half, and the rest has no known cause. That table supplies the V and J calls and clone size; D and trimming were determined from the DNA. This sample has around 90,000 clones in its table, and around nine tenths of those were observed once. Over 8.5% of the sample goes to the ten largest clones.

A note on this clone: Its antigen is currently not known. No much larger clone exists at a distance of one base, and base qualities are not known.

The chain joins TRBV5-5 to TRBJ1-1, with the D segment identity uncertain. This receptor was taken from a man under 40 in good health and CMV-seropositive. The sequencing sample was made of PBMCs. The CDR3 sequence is CASSLEEGVVAFF. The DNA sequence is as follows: TGTGCCAGCAGCTTGGAGGAGGGAGTGGTAGCTTTCTTT.